Following are 19 T cell receptor beta chains from one sample sequenced in a study of CD8 T cells in ankylosing spondylitis. The antigens for these receptors are not known. Findings and caveats of the study: Seemingly characteristic of ankylosing spondylitis blood was a TCR beta motif consisting of about 8 highly homologous variants.

Each CDR3 protein gets one entry after TCRdb re-called the 5' RACE reads with MiXCR. The sample holds about 800,000 distinct CDR3 sequences, roughly 12% seen once. The sequenced sample was blood, either unsorted or a sorted T cell fraction (not recorded which). These receptors all stem from a male donor with ankylosing spondylitis.

This clonotype turned up a few times. The chain couples TRBV20-1 to TRBJ2-1, with 14 bases fitting TRBD2. This CDR3 is 15 amino acids long. In germline, CDR1 is DFQATT, CDR2 SNEGSKA (reference sequence). With V trimmed by 6 bases and J by 6 bases, 7 bases remained unmatched. This CDR3 is CSASTGTSGSNEQFF. CDR3 nucleotide sequence: TGCAGTGCCTCCACCGGGACTAGCGGGAGCAATGAGCAGTTCTTC.

This clonotype came up a few times. The chain recombines TRBV7-8 with TRBJ1-4; no reliable D call. The germline gives CDR1 SGHVS, CDR2 FQNEAQ. V lost 5 bases to trimming and J lost 6 bases, with 13 bases between them. The CDR3 totals 14 residues. CDR3 amino acids: CASSHKPWDEKLFF. The CDR3 nucleotides read TGTGCCAGCAGCCACAAGCCCTGGGATGAAAAACTGTTTTTT.

This clonotype turned up a few times. V usage is TRBV6-1 and J usage is TRBJ2-3, with D perhaps matching TRBD1 (5 bases). Germline V gene lookup returns CDR1 MNHNS and CDR2 SASEGT. V dropped 5 bases and J dropped 2 bases, with 11 bases sitting between them. There are 14 residues in the CDR3. The CDR3 DNA is TGTGCCAGCAGTCGACAGCGTTTCACAGATACGCAGTATTTT. The encoded protein is CASSRQRFTDTQYF.

This clonotype was recorded many times. This rearrangement joins TRBV12-3 or TRBV12-4 to TRBJ2-2; unclear D gene. The V end was cut by 6 bases, the J end by 2 bases, with 10 bases between. This CDR3 is 14 amino acids long. Written as DNA, the CDR3 is TGTGCCAGCAGCGACCACGGTAACACCGGGGAGCTGTTTTTT. Translation: CASSDHGNTGELFF.

V and J are TRBV18 and TRBJ2-5; D ambiguous. The germline V gene has CDR1 KGHSH and CDR2 LQKENI. V was pared by 3 bases and J by 2 bases, with 16 bases between. CDR3 length: 16 residues. CDR3 protein: CASSPLGPTFQETQYF. The CDR3 nucleotides are TGTGCCAGCTCACCTCTCGGACCTACTTTTCAAGAGACCCAGTACTTC.

This clonotype appeared many times. The chain links TRBV6-5 to TRBJ2-3; D not resolved. Germline-derived CDR1 and CDR2 are MNHEY and SVGAGI. V was cut by 0 bases and J by 4 bases, with 8 bases left in between. This CDR3 has 14 residues. CDR3 protein: CASSYSYRADTQYF. As DNA, the CDR3 is TGTGCCAGCAGTTACTCGTACAGAGCAGATACGCAGTATTTT.

This clonotype was found a few times. The rearrangement joins TRBV5-1 to TRBJ2-7, with 7 nucleotides matching TRBD2. Germline V gene lookup returns CDR1 SGHRS and CDR2 YFSETQ. CDR3 length: 14 residues. V lost 4 bases and J lost 5; bases outside the gene matches: 9. The CDR3 coding sequence is TGCGCCAGCAGCAAAACGCGGGGGTTCGACGAGCAGTACTTC. It codes for CASSKTRGFDEQYF.

This clonotype occurred a few times. V gene TRBV7-2 combines with J gene TRBJ1-2; D remains unclear. From germline, CDR1 is SGHTA and CDR2 FQGNSA. V was cut by 4 bases and J by 4 bases, with 16 bases left in between. This CDR3 spans 15 amino acids. CDR3 DNA: TGTGCCAGCAGCTCCTTCGGCGGGCGTATCTATGGCTACACCTTC. It specifies CASSSFGGRIYGYTF.

This clonotype was observed a few times. The V and J genes are TRBV7-2 and TRBJ2-3; 14 bases align to TRBD2. CDR3 length: 19 residues. Germline-derived CDR1 and CDR2 are SGHTA and FQGNSA. Germline trimming cut 0 bases from V and 4 bases from J; bases unmatched to any gene: 9. The CDR3 bases are TGTGCCAGCAGCTTAGCAGGACTAGCGGGGGGTCAGTGGGCAGATACGCAGTATTTT. It translates to CASSLAGLAGGQWADTQYF.

This clonotype was detected a few times. The V and J genes are TRBV20-1 and TRBJ1-2, with D possibly TRBD1 on 5 matching bases. The V end was cut by 3 bases, the J end by 0 bases, with 8 bases between. This CDR3 spans 13 amino acids. The V gene's germline CDR1 is DFQATT and CDR2 SNEGSKA (reference sequence). The CDR3 nucleotides read TGCAGTGCTAGGCAGGGTTCTAACTATGGCTACACCTTC. This translates into CSARQGSNYGYTF.

This clonotype was picked up many times. This chain links TRBV20-1 with TRBJ2-3; TRBD1 agrees at 7 bases. CDR3 length: 14 amino acids. CDR1 and CDR2 (germline): DFQATT, SNEGSKA (reference sequence). V gave up 3 bases and J gave up 2 bases; unmatched junction bases: 5. In DNA, the CDR3 is TGCAGTGCTAGGGGACAGCTGAACACAGATACGCAGTATTTT. This codes for CSARGQLNTDTQYF.

This chain connects TRBV20-1 to TRBJ1-2; D is undetermined. Per germline, CDR1 DFQATT and CDR2 SNEGSKA (reference sequence). V was cut by 6 bases and J by 6 bases, with 23 bases left in between. The CDR3 loop spans 15 amino acids. CDR3 bases: TGCAGTGCCCTAGGTGTGGACTTTACGAGGGATGGCTACACCTTC. Amino acids: CSALGVDFTRDGYTF.

The V and J genes are TRBV5-1 and TRBJ2-7; D gene unclear. V lost 1 base, J lost 5 bases, and 16 bases lay in between. The germline gives CDR1 SGHRS, CDR2 YFSETQ. This CDR3 is 15 amino acids long. The CDR3 DNA is TGCGCCAGCAGCTTGATCCCATCCGAAACAGACGAGCAGTACTTC. Encoded protein: CASSLIPSETDEQYF.

This clonotype was counted between two and nine times. V gene TRBV7-2 combines with J gene TRBJ1-4, with D possibly being TRBD1 (5 bases). CDR1 and CDR2 from the germline V gene are SGHTA and FQGNSA. The CDR3 has 14 amino acids. Trimming cost V 1 base and J 5 bases, with 8 bases left between them. The CDR3 is CASSLVAGNEKLFF. CDR3 sequence (DNA): TGTGCCAGCAGCTTAGTGGCAGGGAATGAAAAACTGTTTTTT.

The J gene is TRBJ2-1, the V gene TRBV5-1; no clear D. From germline, CDR1 is SGHRS and CDR2 YFSETQ. The length of the CDR3 is 15 residues. Trimming shortened V by 2 bases and J by 0 bases, and 9 bases separated the two germline ends. The CDR3 sequence is CASSFIPSSYNEQFF. For the CDR3, the DNA is TGCGCCAGCAGCTTTATACCTAGCTCCTACAATGAGCAGTTCTTC.

The chain joins TRBV6-5 to TRBJ1-6, with D uncertain. The CDR3 has 16 amino acids. CDR1 and CDR2 (germline): MNHEY, SVGAGI. Between the trimmed V and J ends, which lost 0 bases and 10 bases, there was a span of 16 bases. The CDR3 loop is CASSYSWRVNRSPLHF. CDR3 coding DNA: TGTGCCAGCAGTTACTCGTGGCGGGTGAATAGGTCACCCCTCCACTTT.

This clonotype was observed a few times. This sequence joins TRBV20-1 and TRBJ1-2; D uncertain. The V end was cut by 3 bases, the J end by 1 base, with 12 bases between. This CDR3 has 14 residues. Germline lookup yields CDR1 DFQATT and CDR2 SNEGSKA (reference sequence). The CDR3 sequence: CSARSPRVNYGYTF. CDR3 DNA: TGCAGTGCTAGGAGTCCGAGGGTTAACTATGGCTACACCTTC.

This clonotype was observed a handful of times. The chain employs TRBV5-1 and TRBJ1-1; D is perhaps TRBD1 (6 bases). Germline V CDR1 and CDR2: SGHRS, YFSETQ. The V gene lost 1 base and the J gene lost 0 bases, with 10 bases spanning the gap. This CDR3 spans 15 amino acids. CDR3 coding DNA: TGCGCCAGCAGCTTGAGACAGGCTCTGAACACTGAAGCTTTCTTT. It is translated as CASSLRQALNTEAFF.

The V call is TRBV24-1, the J call TRBJ1-5; perhaps TRBD1 as D (6 bases). There are 14 residues in the CDR3. In germline, CDR1 is KGHDR, CDR2 SFDVKD. The V end was cut by 9 bases, the J end by 2 bases, with 13 bases between. The CDR3 here is CATPGGQGNQPQHF. CDR3 nucleotides: TGTGCCACCCCCGGGGGCCAAGGCAATCAGCCCCAGCATTTT.